The rows below give T cell receptor beta chains drawn from one sample of a study of OX40 agonist ivuxolimab in advanced cancers. Some clones are missing from TCRdb's copy, which holds only in-frame ones; the method was immunoSEQ multiplex PCR. Among some 11,000 clones listed, around four fifths were seen once. This material consisted of CD4+ or CD8+ T cells sorted from blood, taken in a trial of the OX40 agonist ivuxolimab. The source of these receptors is an adult with an advanced solid tumor such as melanoma, head and neck, liver or kidney cancer. The CDR3 runs from the conserved cysteine through the conserved F or W. D genes are given only for firm matches. Clone size is shown for a subset of rows, as once, few, many or a class of expanded clone.

v_call,d_call,j_call,clone_size,cdr3_aa,cdr3_nt
TRBV27,.,TRBJ2-7,.,CASSSGFSYEQYF,TGTGCCAGCAGTTCAGGGTTTTCCTACGAGCAGTACTTC
TRBV7-9,TRBD1,TRBJ2-1,few,CASSLGDRAYNEQFF,TGTGCCAGCAGCTTAGGCGACAGGGCCTACAATGAGCAGTTCTTC
TRBV6-1,TRBD1,TRBJ1-1,few,CASSDRQGGPTEAFF,TGTGCCAGCAGTGACCGACAGGGGGGACCCACTGAAGCTTTCTTT
TRBV9,.,TRBJ2-7,.,CASSLGGEGVPYEQYF,TGTGCCAGCAGCTTAGGGGGAGAAGGAGTCCCCTACGAGCAGTACTTC
TRBV13,TRBD2,TRBJ2-5,.,CASSSLAGGKTQYF,TGTGCCAGCAGCTCCCTAGCGGGGGGAAAGACCCAGTACTTC
TRBV6-4,.,TRBJ2-2,.,CASSEDPETGELFF,TGTGCCAGCAGTGAGGACCCCGAGACCGGGGAGCTGTTTTTT
TRBV11-2,TRBD1,TRBJ2-1,.,CASSAGQGAYEQFF,TGTGCCAGCAGCGCGGGACAGGGGGCATATGAGCAGTTCTTC
TRBV7-8,TRBD1,TRBJ2-1,.,CASSGRQGYWEQFF,TGTGCCAGCAGCGGGCGACAGGGGTACTGGGAGCAGTTCTTC
TRBV15,.,TRBJ2-7,.,CATSRDRGDEQYF,TGTGCCACCAGCAGAGATCGTGGCGACGAGCAGTACTTC
TRBV7-9,TRBD2,TRBJ2-3,.,CASSDNSGPTDTQYF,TGTGCCAGCAGCGACAATAGCGGGCCCACAGATACGCAGTATTTT
TRBV23-1,.,TRBJ2-5,.,CASSRGIREAQYF,TGCGCCAGCAGTCGGGGGATTCGAGAGGCCCAGTACTTC
TRBV7-9,TRBD1,TRBJ2-6,.,CASSVTGVGNVLTF,TGTGCCAGCAGCGTTACAGGGGTTGGCAACGTCCTGACTTTC
TRBV5-6,TRBD1,TRBJ1-5,.,CASSLGQGGRGNQPQHF,TGTGCCAGCAGCTTGGGGCAGGGGGGTCGAGGCAATCAGCCCCAGCATTTT
TRBV7-9,.,TRBJ1-4,.,CASSLAGGTRVPF,TGTGCCAGCAGCTTAGCGGGGGGGACACGAGTCCCATTT
TRBV2,.,TRBJ2-2,.,CASSEVTGEETGELFF,TGTGCCAGCAGTGAAGTGACGGGAGAAGAAACCGGGGAGCTGTTTTTT
TRBV2,TRBD1,TRBJ2-2,.,CASSFPGQGALFAGELFF,TGTGCCAGCAGTTTTCCGGGACAGGGGGCTTTGTTTGCTGGGGAGCTGTTTTTT
TRBV5-1,.,TRBJ1-1,.,CASSLGGGQEAFF,TGCGCCAGCAGCTTGGGGGGAGGGCAGGAAGCTTTCTTT
TRBV2,.,TRBJ2-5,.,CASSGAVAQYF,TGTGCCAGCAGTGGTGCCGTGGCCCAGTACTTC
TRBV9,.,TRBJ2-5,.,CASSVASGGPQETQYF,TGTGCCAGCAGCGTAGCATCCGGGGGCCCCCAAGAGACCCAGTACTTC
TRBV6-4,TRBD1,TRBJ2-2,few,CASSETGGPGELFF,TGTGCCAGCAGTGAAACAGGGGGCCCCGGGGAGCTGTTTTTT
TRBV7-9,TRBD1,TRBJ1-4,.,CASSPNRGQGDEKLFF,TGTGCCAGCAGCCCAAACCGGGGACAGGGAGATGAAAAACTGTTTTTT
TRBV4-1,TRBD1,TRBJ1-2,.,CASSQEGTAYGYTF,TGCGCCAGCAGCCAAGAGGGGACAGCCTATGGCTACACCTTC
TRBV19,TRBD1,TRBJ1-1,once,CVSSIVTGKGEGTEAFF,TGTGTCAGTAGTATCGTGACAGGGAAGGGAGAGGGTACTGAAGCTTTCTTT
TRBV15,.,TRBJ1-5,.,CATTPGGQGQPQHF,TGTGCCACCACCCCCGGGGGGCAAGGTCAGCCCCAGCATTTT
TRBV27,.,TRBJ2-2,.,CASGQHTGELFF,TGTGCCAGCGGTCAGCACACCGGGGAGCTGTTTTTT
TRBV11-2,.,TRBJ1-2,.,CASSLETALGGYTF,TGTGCCAGCAGCTTAGAGACAGCCCTAGGAGGCTACACCTTC
TRBV5-1,TRBD1,TRBJ2-7,few,CASSTGQGGYEQYF,TGCGCCAGCAGCACCGGACAGGGGGGGTACGAGCAGTACTTC
TRBV6-1,TRBD1,TRBJ2-7,.,CASSEYLTGTSYEQYF,TGTGCCAGCAGTGAATATTTGACAGGGACCTCCTACGAGCAGTACTTC
TRBV9,.,TRBJ2-5,medium-sized,CASSAEGSWETQYF,TGTGCCAGCAGCGCCGAGGGGAGCTGGGAGACCCAGTACTTC
TRBV9,.,TRBJ1-1,.,CASTDPAKQEEAFF,TGTGCCAGCACCGACCCCGCCAAACAGGAGGAAGCTTTCTTT
TRBV5-5,.,TRBJ2-5,.,CASSLRVAETQYF,TGTGCCAGCAGCCTGAGAGTGGCGGAGACCCAGTACTTC
TRBV4-1,.,TRBJ1-6,.,CASSQVQASYNSPLHF,TGCGCCAGCAGCCAAGTACAGGCGTCCTATAATTCACCCCTCCACTTT
TRBV6-5,.,TRBJ1-3,.,CASSEGPRRNTIYF,TGTGCCAGCAGTGAAGGGCCCCGTCGAAACACCATATATTTT
TRBV5-6,.,TRBJ1-1,.,CASSLAGRTEAFF,TGTGCCAGCAGCTTGGCGGGGAGGACTGAAGCTTTCTTT
TRBV7-9,.,TRBJ2-5,.,CASSPPTDSETQYF,TGTGCCAGCAGCCCACCGACAGATTCGGAGACCCAGTACTTC
TRBV27,.,TRBJ2-1,few,CASGELEGGNEQFF,TGTGCCAGCGGAGAGTTAGAGGGAGGCAATGAGCAGTTCTTC
TRBV10-2,.,TRBJ2-2,.,CASSEWVDRSNTGELFF,TGCGCCAGCAGTGAGTGGGTTGACCGCTCGAACACCGGGGAGCTGTTTTTT